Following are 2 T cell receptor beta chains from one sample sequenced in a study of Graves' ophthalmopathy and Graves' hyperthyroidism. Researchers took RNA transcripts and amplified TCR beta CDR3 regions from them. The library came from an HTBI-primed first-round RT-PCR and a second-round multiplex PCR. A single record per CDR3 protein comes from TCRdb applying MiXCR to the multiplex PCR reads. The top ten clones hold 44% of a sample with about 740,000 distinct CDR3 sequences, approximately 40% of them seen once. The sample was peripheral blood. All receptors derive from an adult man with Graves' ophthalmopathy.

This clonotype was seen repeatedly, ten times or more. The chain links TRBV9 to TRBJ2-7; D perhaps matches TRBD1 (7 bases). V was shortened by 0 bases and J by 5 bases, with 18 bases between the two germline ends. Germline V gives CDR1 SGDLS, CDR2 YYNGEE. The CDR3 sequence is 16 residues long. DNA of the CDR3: TGTGCCAGCAGCGTAGCCTGGGACAGCTCGGGAGACGAGCAGTACTTC. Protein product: CASSVAWDSSGDEQYF.

CDR3 protein: CSARIVMSTEAFF. CDR3 nucleotide sequence: TGCAGTGCTAGGATCGTTATGAGCACTGAAGCTTTCTTT. The V and J genes are TRBV20-1 and TRBJ1-1; no reliable D call. The ends were cut back, 3 bases at V and 4 bases at J, with 12 bases in the middle. The CDR3 has 13 amino acids. The V gene's germline CDR1 is DFQATT and CDR2 SNEGSKA (reference sequence).